This passage covers 27 T cell receptor beta chains from one sample sequenced in a study of identical twins. TCRdb used MiXCR to reprocess the 5' RACE reads, holding one entry per CDR3 protein. Of roughly 350,000 distinct CDR3 sequences in the sample, 7% to 9.5% were seen once. The sequenced material came from naive T cells sorted from blood. All receptors derive from a woman between 45 and 65 years old in good health.

The chain is built from TRBV4-1 and TRBJ2-2; 11 nucleotides agree with TRBD1. Unmatched junction bases numbered 5, after V lost 0 bases and J lost 5 bases. The CDR3 loop spans 17 amino acids. From germline, CDR1 is MGHRA and CDR2 YSYEKL. Here the CDR3 reads CASSQDLDRGQTGELFF. CDR3 nucleotide sequence: TGCGCCAGCAGCCAAGATTTGGACAGGGGGCAGACCGGGGAGCTGTTTTTT.

This clonotype was observed at least ten times. The chain recombines TRBV7-9 with TRBJ2-1, with 11 nucleotides matching TRBD2. This CDR3 has 16 amino acids. Trimming at V came to 1 base and at J to 4 bases, leaving 3 bases not matched to a gene. CDR1 is SEHNR and CDR2 is FQNEAQ in the germline V gene (reference sequence). CDR3 nucleotides: TGTGCCAGCAGCTTAGTTGGGACTAGCGGATACAATGAGCAGTTCTTC. Translation gives CASSLVGTSGYNEQFF.

The chain uses TRBV15 and TRBJ2-3; the D gene is possibly TRBD2 (6 bases). The CDR3 totals 15 residues. V lost 0 bases, J lost 2 bases, and 9 bases lay in between. Germline lookup yields CDR1 LNHNV and CDR2 YYDKDF (reference sequence). CDR3 sequence: CATSRDGDSTDTQYF. The CDR3 nucleotides read TGTGCCACCAGCAGAGATGGGGACTCCACAGATACGCAGTATTTT.

V usage is TRBV4-1 and J usage is TRBJ2-3; D unclear. From germline, CDR1 is MGHRA and CDR2 YSYEKL. Trimming removed 2 bases from V and 6 bases from J, with 6 bases in between. This CDR3 has 12 residues. The CDR3 DNA is TGCGCCAGCAGCCAATGGGTCGATACGCAGTATTTT. This sequence encodes CASSQWVDTQYF.

This clonotype has only a few counts. This rearrangement joins TRBV24-1 to TRBJ2-1; D unresolved. The germline V gene encodes CDR1 KGHDR and CDR2 SFDVKD. Trimming took off 5 bases at V and 9 bases at J, with 10 bases between the two ends. This CDR3 region has 12 residues. The CDR3 reads CATSVPQGEQFF. The CDR3 DNA reads TGTGCCACCAGTGTCCCCCAAGGTGAGCAGTTCTTC.

The chain links TRBV11-2 to TRBJ2-3; 8 bases agree with TRBD1. With V trimmed by 7 bases and J by 4 bases, 10 bases remained unmatched. The CDR3 is 15 amino acids. Germline-derived CDR1 and CDR2 are SGHAT and FQNNGV. CDR3 bases: TGTGCCAGCACCCTCCAGGGGGCTCGAGCAGATACGCAGTATTTT. Amino acid sequence: CASTLQGARADTQYF.

Ten or more counts support this clonotype. The V and J genes are TRBV7-9 and TRBJ2-1; D unclear. V was clipped by 5 bases and J by 9 bases, with 11 bases between them. The CDR3 runs to 12 residues. The germline V gene encodes CDR1 SEHNR and CDR2 FQNEAQ (reference sequence). In DNA, the CDR3 is TGTGCCAGCAGCGTGGCAGCAAGTGAGCAGTTCTTC. This codes for CASSVAASEQFF.

This clonotype has only a few counts. The junction departs from germline at one end; a sequencing error may be responsible. This chain uses TRBV5-1 with TRBJ1-2, with 8 bases that match TRBD1. Germline V gene lookup returns CDR1 SGHRS and CDR2 YFSETQ. The CDR3 contains 12 residues. CDR3 DNA sequence: TGCGCCAGCAGTGCAGGGACAGGCCCCTCTTTCTTC. Protein: CASSAGTGPSFF.

CDR3 in DNA: TGTGCCAGCAGTTACGGGGGGATCGTTAAGACCCAGTACTTC. Encoded protein: CASSYGGIVKTQYF. The chain recombines TRBV6-5 with TRBJ2-5, with TRBD2 as a possible D gene (6 bases). V was pared by 2 bases and J by 6 bases, with 13 bases between. The CDR3 runs to 14 residues. From germline, CDR1 is MNHEY and CDR2 SVGAGI.

The chain has TRBV27 and TRBJ1-2; tentatively, D is TRBD1 (5 bases). The CDR3 has 13 residues. From germline, CDR1 is MNHEY and CDR2 SMNVEV (reference sequence). Trimming cost V 0 bases and J 7 bases, with 9 bases left between them. The CDR3 DNA reads TGTGCCAGCAGTTTATCGCTTGGGGCTGGCTACACCTTC. It translates to CASSLSLGAGYTF.

The chain joins TRBV10-3 to TRBJ2-2; weak D call: TRBD1 (5 bases). The V end was cut by 3 bases, the J end by 1 base, with 9 bases between. Germline V gene sequence: CDR1 ENHRY, CDR2 SYGVKD. The CDR3 sequence is 15 residues long. CDR3 coding DNA: TGTGCCATCAGTGAAAAACAGGTGAACACCGGGGAGCTGTTTTTT. Translating gives CAISEKQVNTGELFF.

This clonotype was recorded a few times. One junction end does not reproduce the germline sequence, and a read error may be involved. The chain couples TRBV7-7 to TRBJ2-3; D is possibly TRBD2 (5 bases). This CDR3 spans 16 amino acids. Germline assignment: CDR1 SSHAT and CDR2 FNYEAQ (reference sequence). CDR3: CASSPGVARPVDTQYF. DNA of the CDR3: TGTGCTAGCAGCCCCGGGGTAGCTCGACCAGTGGATACGCAGTATTTT. Using reference TRBV7-7 and TRBJ2-3 for the parts outside the CDR3, the full variable domain is GAGVSQSPRYKVTKRGQDVTLRCDPISSHATLYWYQQALGQGPEFLTYFNYEAQPDKSGLPSDRFSAERPEGSISTLTIQRTEQRDSAMYRCASSPGVARPVDTQYFGPGTRLTVL.

The chain joins TRBV7-3 to TRBJ2-1, with unresolved D. The germline V gene encodes CDR1 SGHTA and CDR2 FQGTGA. CDR3 length: 17 residues. V was pared by 5 bases and J by 7 bases, with 24 bases between. CDR3 bases: TGTGCCAGCAGCCCCGCGGTGGTCTCCCTGGTGGGTAATGAGCAGTTCTTC. Its translation: CASSPAVVSLVGNEQFF.

This clonotype was recorded many times. V is TRBV11-2 and J is TRBJ2-1, with 10 bases matching TRBD2. Trimming cost V 8 bases and J 4 bases; bases outside gene matches: 14. The CDR3 runs to 17 residues. From germline, CDR1 is SGHAT and CDR2 FQNNGV. The DNA of the CDR3 is TGTGCCAGCGGGCTAGCGGGAGAGATAACCAAATACAATGAGCAGTTCTTC. As protein: CASGLAGEITKYNEQFF.

This clonotype was seen only a few times. V is TRBV30 and J is TRBJ2-5, with 12 nucleotides matching TRBD1. Germline loops: CDR1 GTSNPN, CDR2 SVGIG (reference sequence). CDR3 length: 15 amino acids. J was trimmed by 5 bases and V by 1 base; bases with no gene match: 5. The CDR3 spells CAWSGGQGARETQYF. In DNA, the CDR3 is TGTGCCTGGAGTGGGGGACAGGGGGCGAGGGAGACCCAGTACTTC.

Points on this clonotype: Compared with germline, one end of the junction differs, possibly owing to a read error. The gene calls are TRBV27 and TRBJ1-2; 7 bases agree with TRBD1. Germline assignment: CDR1 MNHEY and CDR2 SMNVEV (reference sequence). The length of the CDR3 is 15 residues. The CDR3 bases are TGTGCCAGCGGGAATTCGAGGGGGCATTTGGATGGCTACCCCTTC. Amino acids: CASGNSRGHLDGYPF.

This clonotype was detected ten times or more. The J gene is TRBJ1-2, the V gene TRBV3-1; 8 bases align to TRBD1. The V gene's germline CDR1 is LGHDT and CDR2 YNNKEL (reference sequence). V shed 6 bases and J 7 bases; nucleotides not matched to a gene: 10. The CDR3 consists of 14 residues. Here the CDR3 DNA reads TGTGCCAGCAGTCGATCCCAGGGGGCCGGTGGCTACACCTTC. This gives the protein CASSRSQGAGGYTF.

The chain combines TRBV2 with TRBJ2-4; the D gene is possibly TRBD2 (5 bases). V was trimmed by 4 bases and J by 8 bases, leaving 9 bases between them. Germline V gives CDR1 SNHLY, CDR2 FYNNEI. This CDR3 has 12 residues. The CDR3 sequence: CASSVDGDIQYF. The CDR3 DNA sequence: TGTGCCAGCAGTGTGGACGGGGACATTCAGTACTTC.

This clonotype occurred a few times. This chain connects TRBV7-9 to TRBJ2-7, with TRBD1 identical over 7 bases. The CDR3 has 14 residues. Germline V CDR1 and CDR2: SEHNR, FQNEAQ (reference sequence). V gave up 6 bases and J gave up 7 bases; unmatched junction bases: 12. The CDR3 sequence is CASRRTMTGSEQYF. CDR3 DNA sequence: TGTGCCAGCAGGAGAACCATGACAGGGTCTGAGCAGTACTTC.

The V gene is TRBV5-1, the J gene TRBJ2-7; 7 bases map to TRBD1. This CDR3 has 14 amino acids. The germline V gene encodes CDR1 SGHRS and CDR2 YFSETQ. V lost 1 base, J lost 4 bases, and 5 bases stayed unmatched. CDR3 region: CASSLSQGNYEQYF. CDR3 coding DNA: TGCGCCAGCAGCTTGTCACAGGGGAATTACGAGCAGTACTTC.

The chain links TRBV10-3 to TRBJ2-7; tentative D call: TRBD1 (5 bases). Germline CDR1 reads ENHRY; CDR2 reads SYGVKD. With 5 bases removed from V and 0 bases from J, the gap between germline ends came to 8 bases. The CDR3 spans 13 residues. The CDR3 here is CAISPTGSYEQYV. The CDR3 DNA sequence: TGTGCCATCAGTCCCACAGGCTCCTACGAGCAGTACGTC.

This clonotype was seen ten or more times. The J gene is TRBJ2-1, the V gene TRBV4-1, with a tentative D call TRBD1 (6 bases). This CDR3 region has 16 residues. V was cut by 1 base and J by 0 bases, with 10 bases left in between. The germline V gene has CDR1 MGHRA and CDR2 YSYEKL. The CDR3, as DNA: TGCGCCAGCAGCCAAGCCGGGACACTCTCCTACAATGAGCAGTTCTTC. This encodes CASSQAGTLSYNEQFF.

This clonotype was recorded a few times. This chain joins TRBV7-9 and TRBJ1-5, with D maybe TRBD1 (6 bases). This CDR3 is 14 amino acids long. V lost 6 bases and J 2 bases, leaving 11 bases between the germline ends. Per the germline V gene, CDR1 is SEHNR and CDR2 is FQNEAQ (reference sequence). DNA of the CDR3: TGTGCCAGCAGTTCAGGGGTCGGCAATCAGCCCCAGCATTTT. Its translation is CASSSGVGNQPQHF. The complete variable domain, with remaining parts taken from reference TRBV7-9 and TRBJ1-5, reads DTGVSQNPRHKITKRGQNVTFRCDPISEHNRLYWYRQTLGQGPEFLTYFQNEAQLEKSRLLSDRFSAERPKGSFSTLEIQRTEQGDSAMYLCASSSGVGNQPQHFGDGTRLSIL.

This clonotype was detected only a few times. This sequence joins TRBV4-1 and TRBJ1-1; no reliable D call. The V gene lost 2 bases and the J gene lost 2 bases, with 9 bases spanning the gap. Germline V gene lookup returns CDR1 MGHRA and CDR2 YSYEKL. This CDR3 is built from 14 residues. Written as DNA, the CDR3 is TGCGCCAGCAGCCAACCGACAAGAAACACTGAAGCTTTCTTT. Encoded protein: CASSQPTRNTEAFF.

The chain employs TRBV5-1 and TRBJ1-2, with TRBD1 as a possible D gene (6 bases). This CDR3 contains 15 residues. Germline V gives CDR1 SGHRS, CDR2 YFSETQ. V lost 4 bases, J lost 1 base, and 14 bases lay in between. This chain's CDR3 is CASSPVEGGNYGYTF. The CDR3 DNA reads as TGCGCCAGCAGCCCCGTTGAAGGGGGTAACTATGGCTACACCTTC.

This clonotype was counted only a few times. CDR3 residues: CASRRTVSTDTQYF. In nucleotides, the CDR3 is TGTGCCAGCAGGCGGACAGTGAGCACAGATACGCAGTATTTT. The chain joins TRBV6-5 to TRBJ2-3; a weak D match, TRBD1 (6 bases). This CDR3 region has 14 residues. CDR1 is MNHEY, CDR2 SVGAGI, per germline. Trimming took 6 bases from V and 0 from J, leaving 10 bases between them.

This clonotype was observed at least ten times. This sequence joins TRBV24-1 and TRBJ2-3; the match to TRBD2 covers 8 bases. The germline V gene has CDR1 KGHDR and CDR2 SFDVKD. V gave up 7 bases and J gave up 6 bases; unmatched junction bases: 8. This CDR3 contains 14 residues. The CDR3 loop reads CATSWSGGADTQYF. The CDR3 nucleotides are TGTGCCACCAGCTGGAGCGGGGGTGCGGATACGCAGTATTTT.